These 31 T cell receptor beta chains share one sample of origin, sequenced in a study of control samples from healthy donors and cancer patients. Generated by immunoSEQ multiplex PCR, the TCRdb table keeps only in-frame clones and is missing some. This table has 350,000 to 450,000 clones, 90% appearing once. Sequenced: PBMCs. The receptors derive from a man in his forties with head and neck cancer.

The chain links TRBV10-3 to TRBJ1-1; D is perhaps TRBD1 (5 bases). Trimming removed 5 bases from V and 4 bases from J, with 14 bases in between. The CDR3 has 14 amino acids. Germline V gene sequence: CDR1 ENHRY, CDR2 SYGVKD. CDR3 loop: CAISTTAGGTEAFF. For the CDR3, the DNA is TGTGCCATCAGTACCACAGCTGGGGGCACTGAAGCTTTCTTT.

The chain is built from TRBV9 and TRBJ2-2, with a weak D call TRBD1 (5 bases). CDR3 length equals 14 residues. Between the trimmed V and J ends, which lost 3 bases and 6 bases, there was a span of 12 bases. Germline CDR1 is SGDLS and CDR2 is YYNGEE. The CDR3 loop reads CASSGQGSAGELFF. The CDR3, as DNA: TGTGCCAGCAGCGGCCAGGGATCTGCCGGGGAGCTGTTTTTT. Full variable domain (remainder filled in from reference TRBV9 and TRBJ2-2): DSGVTQTPKHLITATGQRVTLRCSPRSGDLSVYWYQQSLDQGLQFLIQYYNGEERAKGNILERFSAQQFPDLHSELNLSSLELGDSALYFCASSGQGSAGELFFGEGSRLTVL.

The genes are TRBV5-1 and TRBJ2-2, with D perhaps matching TRBD1 (5 bases). CDR1 SGHRS and CDR2 YFSETQ come from the germline V gene. Trimming shortened V by 0 bases and J by 9 bases, and 6 bases separated the two germline ends. The CDR3 consists of 12 residues. The DNA for the CDR3 is TGCGCCAGCAGCTTGGAGGACAGGGAGCTGTTTTTT. Its protein is CASSLEDRELFF.

This chain's CDR3 is CASSHTVNTEAFF. DNA for the CDR3: TGCGCCAGCAGCCATACGGTGAACACTGAAGCTTTCTTT. The V and J genes are TRBV5-1 and TRBJ1-1, with D unclear. In germline, CDR1 is SGHRS, CDR2 YFSETQ. The length of the CDR3 is 13 residues. V was clipped by 4 bases and J by 0 bases, with 7 bases between them.

The rearrangement links TRBV7-6 to TRBJ1-5; D ambiguous. Trimming left V 2 bases short and J 4 bases short, with 12 bases between. This CDR3 is 15 amino acids long. From germline, CDR1 is SGHVS and CDR2 FNYEAQ. CDR3 coding DNA: TGTGCCAGCAGCTTAAGCGGAGCGGGGAATCAGCCCCAGCATTTT. It specifies CASSLSGAGNQPQHF.

The J gene is TRBJ1-2, the V gene TRBV2; D unclear. V dropped 6 bases and J dropped 7 bases, with 21 bases sitting between them. The germline V gene has CDR1 SNHLY and CDR2 FYNNEI. The CDR3 loop spans 15 amino acids. The CDR3 bases are TGTGCCAGCAGCAGACCGTACACCTCGTTCAGTGGCTACACCTTC. It codes for CASSRPYTSFSGYTF.

The gene calls are TRBV19 and TRBJ2-5; TRBD1 agrees at 7 bases. The V gene end was trimmed by 6 bases and the J gene end by 5 bases; junction bases not matched to a gene: 12. The CDR3 runs 15 residues. Per the germline V gene, CDR1 is LNHDA and CDR2 is SQIVND (reference sequence). In DNA form, the CDR3 reads TGTGCCAGTAGCCTTAAACCCGACAGGGCGGAGACCCAGTACTTC. Amino acid sequence: CASSLKPDRAETQYF. The full variable domain, completed using reference TRBV19 and TRBJ2-5, is DGGITQSPKYLFRKEGQNVTLSCEQNLNHDAMYWYRQDPGQGLRLIYYSQIVNDFQKGDIAEGYSVSREKKESFPLTVTSAQKNPTAFYLCASSLKPDRAETQYFGPGTRLLVL.

The chain recombines TRBV19 with TRBJ2-3; tentatively, D is TRBD2 (5 bases). V lost 3 bases to trimming and J lost 2 bases, with 12 bases between them. This CDR3 is 15 amino acids long. Germline V lookup: CDR1 LNHDA, CDR2 SQIVND (reference sequence). Here the CDR3 reads CASSILGGPTDTQYF. CDR3 nucleotide sequence: TGTGCCAGTAGTATTCTCGGAGGCCCCACAGATACGCAGTATTTT.

The chain has TRBV19 and TRBJ2-1, with TRBD1 matching 7 bases. The CDR3 has 15 residues. After removal of 6 bases from V and 2 bases from J, the junction contained 7 bases not matched to a gene. Looked up from germline, CDR1 is LNHDA and CDR2 is SQIVND (reference sequence). CDR3 nucleotide sequence: TGTGCCAGTAGGGGGACAGCGATTACCTACAATGAGCAGTTCTTC. Protein product: CASRGTAITYNEQFF.

This clone was counted between two and nine times. This chain links TRBV6-1 with TRBJ2-7; D uncertain. Trimming shortened V by 2 bases and J by 0 bases, and 8 bases separated the two germline ends. The length of the CDR3 is 14 residues. Germline CDR1 reads MNHNS; CDR2 reads SASEGT. CDR3 protein: CASSEWNGSYEQYF. In DNA, the CDR3 is TGTGCCAGCAGTGAATGGAACGGCTCCTACGAGCAGTACTTC.

The V gene is TRBV5-1, the J gene TRBJ2-1; D is unresolved. CDR3 length: 16 residues. CDR1 and CDR2 from the germline V gene are SGHRS and YFSETQ. Trimming pared 0 bases from V and 1 base from J, leaving 11 bases between. The CDR3: CASSLVYGFSYNEQFF. CDR3 DNA: TGCGCCAGCAGCTTGGTATATGGATTTTCCTACAATGAGCAGTTCTTC.

V usage is TRBV18 and J usage is TRBJ1-3; no firm D call. The CDR3 spans 13 residues. Per the germline V gene, CDR1 is KGHSH and CDR2 is LQKENI. V was cut by 2 bases and J by 8 bases, with 10 bases left in between. CDR3 nucleotide sequence: TGTGCCAGCTCACCATCGGGGTTCGACACCATATATTTT. It yields the protein CASSPSGFDTIYF.

The chain carries TRBV2 and TRBJ1-3, with a tentative D call TRBD1 (6 bases). With 6 bases removed from V and 0 bases from J, the gap between germline ends came to 21 bases. This CDR3 region has 18 residues. Germline lookup yields CDR1 SNHLY and CDR2 FYNNEI. This CDR3 reads CASRVPLGRGSSGNTIYF. CDR3 bases: TGTGCCAGCAGGGTCCCCCTCGGCAGGGGTAGCTCTGGAAACACCATATATTTT.

V gene TRBV5-6 combines with J gene TRBJ1-1; tentatively, D is TRBD1 (5 bases). The CDR3 is 14 residues long. Trimming shortened V by 4 bases and J by 5 bases, and 15 bases separated the two germline ends. Germline V gene sequence: CDR1 SGHDT, CDR2 YYEEEE. The CDR3 region is CASSPPQGWTEAFF. The CDR3 DNA reads TGTGCCAGCAGCCCCCCCCAGGGCTGGACTGAAGCTTTCTTT. The full variable domain, completed using reference TRBV5-6 and TRBJ1-1, is DAGVTQSPTHLIKTRGQQVTLRCSPKSGHDTVSWYQQALGQGPQFIFQYYEEEERQRGNFPDRFSGHQFPNYSSELNVNALLLGDSALYLCASSPPQGWTEAFFGQGTRLTVV.

The chain recombines TRBV6-5 with TRBJ2-7, with 9 bases lining up with TRBD1. The trim removed 1 base at V and 5 bases at J, leaving 9 bases unmatched. Germline V gene lookup returns CDR1 MNHEY and CDR2 SVGAGI. CDR3 size: 16 residues. CDR3 amino acids: CASSYYRGQGWNEQYF. The CDR3 nucleotides are TGTGCCAGCAGTTACTACCGGGGACAGGGTTGGAACGAGCAGTACTTC.

The genes are TRBV9 and TRBJ2-7; maybe TRBD1 (6 bases). The CDR3 has 15 amino acids. The V gene's germline CDR1 is SGDLS and CDR2 YYNGEE. V dropped 4 bases and J dropped 0 bases, with 14 bases sitting between them. The CDR3 reads CASSKEGTPSYEQYF. CDR3 DNA: TGTGCCAGCAGCAAAGAGGGGACACCCTCCTACGAGCAGTACTTC.

J is TRBJ1-5 and V is TRBV4-3; 8 nucleotides align to TRBD1. CDR1 is LGHNA, CDR2 YSLEER, per germline. This CDR3 region has 13 residues. The V gene end was trimmed by 4 bases and the J gene end by 6 bases; junction bases not matched to a gene: 2. CDR3 in DNA: TGCGCCAGCAGCCGCACAGGGGGTCAGCCCCAGCATTTT. Amino acid sequence: CASSRTGGQPQHF.

The chain couples TRBV27 to TRBJ2-7; tentatively, D is TRBD2 (6 bases). The CDR3 covers 16 residues. Deletions cut 2 bases from V and 3 bases from J, with 17 bases between. Germline V gene lookup returns CDR1 MNHEY and CDR2 SMNVEV (reference sequence). The CDR3 DNA sequence: TGTGCCAGCAGTTTAGGGGGGACGGGACTGGGCTACGAGCAGTACTTC. Its translation: CASSLGGTGLGYEQYF.

With respect to this clone: Other DNA sequences from this sample encode an identical CDR3 as well. The J gene is TRBJ1-1, the V gene TRBV19, with D hard to call. The germline V gene has CDR1 LNHDA and CDR2 SQIVND (reference sequence). V lost 6 bases and J lost 0, with 8 bases in between. The CDR3 totals 13 residues. The CDR3 spells CASSLGVNTEAFF. The CDR3 coding sequence is TGTGCCAGTAGCCTCGGGGTGAACACTGAAGCTTTCTTT.

V is TRBV20-1 and J is TRBJ1-1, with TRBD1 identical over 7 bases. CDR1 is DFQATT and CDR2 is SNEGSKA in the germline V gene (reference sequence). Losses at the gene ends were 3 bases for V and 1 base for J; bases not matched to a gene: 2. CDR3 size: 13 residues. The CDR3 bases are TGCAGTGCTAGTAACAGGGGGAACACTGAAGCTTTCTTT. Its protein is CSASNRGNTEAFF.

This rearrangement joins TRBV6-5 to TRBJ2-5; 9 bases are a match to TRBD2. Germline CDR1 reads MNHEY; CDR2 reads SVGAGI. The CDR3 contains 16 residues. The trim removed 4 bases at V and 4 bases at J, leaving 10 bases unmatched. CDR3: CASSSPNRAGGETQYF. The CDR3 coding sequence is TGTGCCAGCAGTTCCCCGAATCGAGCGGGGGGAGAGACCCAGTACTTC.

V usage is TRBV19 and J usage is TRBJ1-2; D unresolved. Germline V gene lookup returns CDR1 LNHDA and CDR2 SQIVND (reference sequence). The CDR3 runs to 13 residues. V dropped 5 bases and J dropped 4 bases, with 11 bases sitting between them. CDR3: CASSEAARYGYTF. CDR3 coding DNA: TGTGCCAGTAGTGAAGCAGCACGCTATGGCTACACCTTC.

The chain links TRBV7-9 to TRBJ2-3; D gene ambiguous. The CDR3 runs 16 residues. Between the trimmed V and J ends, which lost 2 bases and 5 bases, there was a span of 17 bases. CDR1 is SEHNR, CDR2 FQNEAQ, per germline (reference sequence). The CDR3 loop reads CASSLLLPSFEDTQYF. The CDR3 DNA is TGTGCCAGCAGCTTACTACTCCCAAGTTTTGAAGATACGCAGTATTTT.

V is TRBV7-3 and J is TRBJ1-1; perhaps TRBD1 as D (5 bases). The CDR3 loop spans 15 amino acids. Trimming cost V 1 base and J 7 bases, with 16 bases left between them. The germline V gene has CDR1 SGHTA and CDR2 FQGTGA. Written as DNA, the CDR3 is TGTGCCAGCAGCTTAATTCCGGGGAGGCAGGGTGAAGCTTTCTTT. Translating gives CASSLIPGRQGEAFF. The full variable domain, its missing parts supplied by reference TRBV7-3 and TRBJ1-1, is GAGVSQTPSNKVTEKGKYVELRCDPISGHTALYWYRQSLGQGPEFLIYFQGTGAADDSGLPNDRFFAVRPEGSVSTLKIQRTERGDSAVYLCASSLIPGRQGEAFFGQGTRLTVV.

This clone came up once. The V gene is TRBV6-6, the J gene TRBJ2-1, with D perhaps TRBD1 (5 bases). The length of the CDR3 is 14 residues. V dropped 3 bases and J dropped 4 bases, with 10 bases sitting between them. Germline V gene lookup returns CDR1 MNHNY and CDR2 SVGAGI (reference sequence). The CDR3 region is CASSYVQGYNEQFF. Here the CDR3 DNA reads TGTGCCAGCAGTTATGTGCAGGGATACAATGAGCAGTTCTTC.

As regards this clone: Other DNA sequences in this sample translate to the same CDR3. The V gene is TRBV11-3, the J gene TRBJ2-3; tentative D call: TRBD2 (6 bases). Germline CDR1 is SGHNT and CDR2 is YENEEA. This CDR3 region has 14 residues. Trimming removed 3 bases from V and 0 bases from J, with 7 bases in between. The CDR3 bases are TGTGCCAGCAGCTTGGGGGGTAGCACAGATACGCAGTATTTT. It specifies CASSLGGSTDTQYF.

The chain has TRBV6-2 or TRBV6-3 and TRBJ2-2; perhaps TRBD1 as D (6 bases). CDR3 length: 17 residues. From germline, CDR1 is MNHEY and CDR2 SVGEGT. V lost 1 base and J lost 0, with 12 bases in between. The CDR3 sequence: CASSYLSRDTNTGELFF. The CDR3 coding sequence is TGTGCCAGCAGTTACTTGTCCCGGGACACGAACACCGGGGAGCTGTTTTTT.

V and J are TRBV19 and TRBJ2-7; maybe TRBD1 (6 bases). V was clipped by 6 bases and J by 2 bases, with 11 bases between them. The CDR3 has 13 amino acids. Germline-derived CDR1 and CDR2 are LNHDA and SQIVND (reference sequence). This CDR3 reads CASSLQGTYEQYF. The CDR3 nucleotides read TGTGCCAGTAGCCTACAGGGAACCTACGAGCAGTACTTC.

The V gene is TRBV29-1, the J gene TRBJ2-3; D gene uncertain. CDR1 and CDR2 (germline): SQVTM, ANQGSEA. This CDR3 comprises 11 residues. Written as DNA, the CDR3 is TGCCGCACTACTAACACAGATACGCAGTATTTT. Translating gives CRTTNTDTQYF.

The chain has TRBV3-1 (or the pseudogene TRBV3-2) and TRBJ2-2; D is unresolved. Trimming took off 5 bases at V and 6 bases at J, with 7 bases between the two ends. The CDR3 contains 12 residues. Germline loops: CDR1 LGHDT, CDR2 YNNKEL (reference sequence). The CDR3 protein is CASSLLAGELFF. CDR3 in DNA: TGTGCCAGCAGCTTACTTGCCGGGGAGCTGTTTTTT.

This rearrangement joins TRBV5-4 to TRBJ2-7; D might be TRBD1 or TRBD2, each matching 6 bases. The germline V and J ends were trimmed by 0 bases and 5 bases, with 18 bases remaining between them. The CDR3 runs to 16 residues. CDR1 is SGHNT and CDR2 is YYREEE in the germline V gene (reference sequence). The CDR3: CASSLGLGTGRNEQYF. In DNA form, the CDR3 reads TGTGCCAGCAGCTTGGGGTTAGGAACAGGGAGGAACGAGCAGTACTTC.